What follows is one T cell receptor beta chain and its context. Its target is unknown. This sample was taken from a study of T cell responses to AZD1222 COVID-19 vaccine. Findings of the study overall: Close to half of spike-specific TCRs reportedly recognize unmutated variant regions. There were vaccine-associated CD4 TCRs across spike, dominant at 160-218 and 743-854.

Trimming removed 0 bases at V and 10 bases at J, with 19 bases between. Germline assignment: CDR1 MNHNY and CDR2 SVGAGI (reference sequence). The CDR3 contains 16 residues. TCRdb's copy holds only in-frame clones and misses some; the assay was immunoSEQ multiplex PCR. Its table records around 150,000 clones. The TCR comes from an adult in good health. This chain links TRBV6-6 with TRBJ2-1; TRBD2 might be the D (6 bases). Sequenced input: peripheral blood. In DNA form, the CDR3 reads TGTGCCAGCAGTTACTCGGGGACTTCCCCCAAGCTGGAGCAGTTCTTC. Translated: CASSYSGTSPKLEQFF.